A single sample gave rise to the 21 T cell receptor beta chains below, sequenced in a study of blood T cell repertoires in COVID-19 (dated by TCRdb to about 2020). The library was made by the immunoSEQ multiplex PCR assay. What TCRdb holds here is the immuneACCESS table cut down to in-frame rearrangements. Part of the clones is not present; checked against another copy, under half of the missing clones reflect an unresolved V gene, and the others are unexplained. The sample yields about 110,000 clones; around 82% were counted once. The ten largest clonotypes hold approximately 4.1% of the sample. Sequenced input: peripheral blood. The receptors here all came from a human donor in a cohort sampled during active COVID-19.

The chain combines TRBV19 with TRBJ2-3; 14 bases fit TRBD2. Trimming cost V 7 bases and J 6 bases; bases outside gene matches: 6. Germline CDR1 and CDR2: LNHDA and SQIVND (reference sequence). CDR3 length equals 15 residues. The CDR3 sequence: CASKGLAGAEDTQYF. CDR3 DNA sequence: TGTGCCAGTAAGGGACTAGCGGGAGCTGAGGATACGCAGTATTTT.

The rearrangement uses TRBV7-8 and TRBJ1-1, with 9 bases aligning to TRBD1. The V segment lost 1 base and the J segment 8 bases; nucleotides outside the gene matches: 2. The CDR3 is 13 amino acids. From germline, CDR1 is SGHVS and CDR2 FQNEAQ. CDR3 DNA: TGTGCCAGCAGCTTAGTGGGGACAGGGGAAGCTTTCTTT. This gives the protein CASSLVGTGEAFF.

This clone was seen a handful of times. The chain has TRBV6-2 or TRBV6-3 and TRBJ1-1, with D unclear. The CDR3 spans 14 residues. V was pared by 2 bases and J by 2 bases, with 9 bases between. Germline V gene lookup returns CDR1 MNHEY and CDR2 SVGEGT. CDR3 sequence (DNA): TGTGCCAGCAGTTACCTGGGCCTAAACACTGAAGCTTTCTTT. This codes for CASSYLGLNTEAFF.

The J gene is TRBJ1-1, the V gene TRBV7-2; the match to TRBD1 covers 7 bases. V lost 5 bases, J lost 1 base, and 4 bases stayed unmatched. The germline V gene has CDR1 SGHTA and CDR2 FQGNSA. CDR3 length: 14 amino acids. CDR3 in amino acids: CASSPQGRNTEAFF. CDR3 nucleotides: TGTGCCAGCAGCCCACAGGGGAGGAACACTGAAGCTTTCTTT.

The V gene is TRBV9, the J gene TRBJ2-1, with TRBD2 identical over 7 bases. CDR3 size: 15 residues. V lost 0 bases, J lost 6 bases, and 6 bases stayed unmatched. Germline-derived CDR1 and CDR2 are SGDLS and YYNGEE. The CDR3 region is CASSVVASGINEQFF. CDR3 nucleotide sequence: TGTGCCAGCAGCGTAGTGGCTAGCGGTATCAATGAGCAGTTCTTC.

The V call is TRBV6-5, the J call TRBJ2-3; no firm D call. CDR3 length equals 15 residues. The V and J ends lost 0 bases and 6 bases respectively, with 13 bases between them. The V gene's germline CDR1 is MNHEY and CDR2 SVGAGI. The DNA for the CDR3 is TGTGCCAGCAGTTACTCGACAAGCACCCCGGATACGCAGTATTTT. Protein sequence: CASSYSTSTPDTQYF.

The V gene is TRBV28, the J gene TRBJ2-7; possible D gene TRBD2, 5 bases. CDR3 length: 12 residues. Germline CDR1 MDHEN, CDR2 SYDVKM. V gave up 6 bases and J gave up 0 bases, with 6 bases separating them. The CDR3 DNA is TGTGCCAGCAGCGAGGGCTCCTACGAGCAGTACTTC. Residues: CASSEGSYEQYF.

In regard to this clone: Other DNA sequences from this sample encode an identical CDR3 as well. This chain connects TRBV28 to TRBJ2-7; 9 positions agree with TRBD2. Trimming at V came to 7 bases and at J to 4 bases, leaving 11 bases not matched to a gene. This CDR3 has 15 amino acids. Germline V lookup: CDR1 MDHEN, CDR2 SYDVKM. Here the CDR3 reads CASTTPAGGWYEQYF. The CDR3, as DNA: TGTGCCAGCACCACTCCGGCGGGGGGGTGGTACGAGCAGTACTTC.

This chain uses TRBV14 with TRBJ2-1, with 12 bases matching TRBD2. Trimming cost V 4 bases and J 9 bases; bases outside gene matches: 16. Germline CDR1 and CDR2: SGHDN and FVKESK. This CDR3 has 18 amino acids. CDR3: CASSPPNGLAGGRFEQFF. The CDR3 region has the DNA TGTGCCAGCAGCCCTCCCAACGGGCTAGCGGGAGGGAGGTTTGAGCAGTTCTTC.

The chain uses TRBV7-3 and TRBJ2-6, with a weak D call TRBD2 (6 bases). Between the trimmed V and J ends, which lost 0 bases and 0 bases, there was a span of 6 bases. Germline values: CDR1 SGHTA, CDR2 FQGTGA. This CDR3 has 16 residues. The CDR3 sequence: CASSLTSGSGANVLTF. Written as DNA, the CDR3 is TGTGCCAGCAGCTTAACTAGCGGCTCTGGGGCCAACGTCCTGACTTTC.

CDR3 nucleotide sequence: TGTGCCAGCAGCTTAAATCCAGGTTCTTGGGTGCAAAATCAGCCCCAGCATTTT. Translated, it gives CASSLNPGSWVQNQPQHF. V is TRBV7-2 and J is TRBJ1-5; D unclear. The CDR3 is 18 amino acids. The ends were cut back, 2 bases at V and 4 bases at J, with 21 bases in the middle. From germline, CDR1 is SGHTA and CDR2 FQGNSA.

The chain carries TRBV7-2 and TRBJ2-6; 8 bases align to TRBD2. V was pared by 5 bases and J by 2 bases, with 5 bases of the junction left unmatched. CDR1 is SGHTA and CDR2 is FQGNSA in the germline V gene. This CDR3 is 16 amino acids long. This CDR3 is CASSLRGGTGANVLTF. In DNA form, the CDR3 reads TGTGCCAGCAGCCTCCGGGGGGGCACTGGGGCCAACGTCCTGACTTTC. Based on the CDR3 plus reference TRBV7-2 and TRBJ2-6, the full variable domain is GAGVSQSPSNKVTEKGKDVELRCDPISGHTALYWYRQSLGQGLEFLIYFQGNSAPDKSGLPSDRFSAERTGGSVSTLTIQRTQQEDSAVYLCASSLRGGTGANVLTFGAGSRLTVL.

The chain has TRBV29-1 and TRBJ1-2; D unresolved. Germline V gene data show CDR1 as SQVTM and CDR2 as ANQGSEA. Trimming left V 4 bases short and J 2 bases short, with 11 bases between. The CDR3 runs 13 residues. Here the CDR3 reads CSVAPKLNYGYTF. Here the CDR3 DNA reads TGCAGCGTTGCTCCGAAACTCAACTATGGCTACACCTTC. Full variable domain (rest looked up from reference TRBV29-1 and TRBJ1-2): SAVISQKPSRDICQRGTSLTIQCQVDSQVTMMFWYRQQPGQSLTLIATANQGSEATYESGFVIDKFPISRPNLTFSTLTVSNMSPEDSSIYLCSVAPKLNYGYTFGSGTRLTVV.

The chain couples TRBV30 to TRBJ2-5; D perhaps matches TRBD2 (5 bases). In germline, CDR1 is GTSNPN, CDR2 SVGIG (reference sequence). This CDR3 is built from 12 residues. V lost 0 bases, J lost 6 bases, and 8 bases lay in between. The CDR3: CAWSVAGKTQYF. CDR3 sequence (DNA): TGTGCCTGGAGTGTAGCCGGGAAGACCCAGTACTTC.

This chain joins TRBV19 and TRBJ2-1, with TRBD2 matching over 15 bases. Losses at the gene ends were 5 bases for V and 7 bases for J; bases not matched to a gene: 9. Per the germline V gene, CDR1 is LNHDA and CDR2 is SQIVND (reference sequence). The CDR3 is made up of 17 amino acids. The CDR3 sequence: CASSASTGTSGRNEQFF. Written as DNA, the CDR3 is TGTGCCAGTAGTGCCTCGACCGGGACTAGCGGGAGGAATGAGCAGTTCTTC.

CDR3 in amino acids: CASSTQQGASYNEQFF. In DNA form, the CDR3 reads TGTGCCAGCAGCACCCAACAGGGGGCCTCCTACAATGAGCAGTTCTTC. This chain joins TRBV11-2 and TRBJ2-1, with TRBD1 matching 9 bases. Germline lookup yields CDR1 SGHAT and CDR2 FQNNGV. The CDR3 is 16 amino acids. The V and J ends lost 5 bases and 0 bases, in that order; junction bases with no gene match: 5.

This clone was found a few times. The chain links TRBV6-5 to TRBJ2-3; TRBD2 aligns across 8 bases. Unmatched junction bases numbered 5, after V lost 4 bases and J lost 2 bases. Germline V CDR1 and CDR2: MNHEY, SVGAGI. CDR3 length: 15 residues. The CDR3 DNA reads TGTGCCAGCAGTTTACTAGCGGAGGACACAGATACGCAGTATTTT. Translation gives CASSLLAEDTDTQYF.

CDR3: CASSLGTGPYEQYF. As DNA, the CDR3 is TGCGCCAGCAGCTTAGGGACAGGACCCTACGAGCAGTACTTC. V gene TRBV5-1 combines with J gene TRBJ2-7; 8 bases fit TRBD1. The V gene's germline CDR1 is SGHRS and CDR2 YFSETQ. The CDR3 spans 14 residues. With V trimmed by 2 bases and J by 2 bases, 3 bases remained unmatched.

The J gene is TRBJ2-7, the V gene TRBV5-4, with 9 bases that match TRBD1. The length of the CDR3 is 14 residues. J lost 4 bases, V lost 4 bases, and 6 bases had no gene match. Germline assignment: CDR1 SGHNT and CDR2 YYREEE (reference sequence). The CDR3 reads CASSPQGAVYEQYF. DNA of the CDR3: TGTGCCAGCAGCCCACAGGGGGCGGTGTACGAGCAGTACTTC. The complete variable domain, with remaining parts taken from reference TRBV5-4 and TRBJ2-7, reads ETGVTQSPTHLIKTRGQQVTLRCSSQSGHNTVSWYQQALGQGPQFIFQYYREEENGRGNFPPRFSGLQFPNYSSELNVNALELDDSALYLCASSPQGAVYEQYFGPGTRLTVT.

The V call is TRBV4-3, the J call TRBJ2-1; 11 nucleotides match TRBD2. CDR1 LGHNA and CDR2 YSLEER come from the germline V gene. Trimming cost V 3 bases and J 0 bases; bases outside gene matches: 13. The CDR3 has 20 residues. This chain's CDR3 is CASSHLPRLAGYSSYNEQFF. CDR3 bases: TGCGCCAGCAGCCATCTACCGAGACTAGCGGGATATAGCTCCTACAATGAGCAGTTCTTC.

With respect to this clone: The same CDR3 can be traced to other DNA sequences in this sample. V and J are TRBV21-1 and TRBJ1-5; TRBD1, as called in the table, went unchecked against the DNA. TRBV21-1 is given as a pseudogene. The CDR3 extends over 15 amino acids. This chain's CDR3 is CASPGQGGSNQPQHF. The CDR3 DNA is TGTGCCAGTCCGGGACAGGGGGGGAGCAATCAGCCCCAGCATTTT.